The T cell receptor (beta chain) described here comes from a study of T cell responses to AZD1222 COVID-19 vaccine. About the study: Pooling covered second doses at about 4 or about 12 weeks. Study-level points and caveats: With dominance at 160-218 and 743-854, vaccine-associated CD4 TCRs spanned spike. There were mostly white British donors and more females than males, and clonal diversity was possibly underestimated. Recipients of two AZD1222 doses showed rising Spike-specific TCR breadth and depth.

Data came from immunoSEQ multiplex PCR; TCRdb stores just in-frame clones and leaves some out. The sample gives 99,000 or so clones, about 94% of which show up once; less than 5% is in the top ten. Comments on this clone: No antigen is known for it.

This receptor was obtained from an adult in good health. Material: peripheral blood, obtained on day 0 of AZD1222 vaccination.

This chain's CDR3 is CASSPSHAGYYNEQFF. The CDR3 nucleotides read TGTGCCAGCTCACCCTCCCATGCGGGATACTACAATGAGCAGTTCTTC. This chain joins TRBV18 and TRBJ2-1; TRBD2 might be the D (6 bases). Per the germline V gene, CDR1 is KGHSH and CDR2 is LQKENI. The CDR3 covers 16 residues. V was pared by 3 bases and J by 3 bases, with 15 bases between.